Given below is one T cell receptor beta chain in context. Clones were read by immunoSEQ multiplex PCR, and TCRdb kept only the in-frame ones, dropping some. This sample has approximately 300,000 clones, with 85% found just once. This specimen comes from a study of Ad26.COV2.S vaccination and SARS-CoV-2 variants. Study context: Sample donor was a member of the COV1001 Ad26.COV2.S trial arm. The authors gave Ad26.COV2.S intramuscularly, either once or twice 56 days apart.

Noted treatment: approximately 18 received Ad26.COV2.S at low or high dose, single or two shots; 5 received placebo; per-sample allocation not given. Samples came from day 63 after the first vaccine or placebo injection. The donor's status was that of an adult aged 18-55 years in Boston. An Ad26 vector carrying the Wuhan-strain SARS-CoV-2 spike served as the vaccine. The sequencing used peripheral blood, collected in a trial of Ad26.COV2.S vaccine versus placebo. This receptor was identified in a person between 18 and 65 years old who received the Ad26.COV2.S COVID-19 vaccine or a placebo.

CDR3 DNA sequence: TGTGCCAGCAGCCAAGATAGGCACAGACAAGAGACCCAGTACTTC. Amino acid sequence: CASSQDRHRQETQYF. The chain employs TRBV3-1 (or the pseudogene TRBV3-2) and TRBJ2-5; D not certain. Trimming shortened V by 0 bases and J by 2 bases, and 10 bases separated the two germline ends. The CDR3 covers 15 residues. Germline assignment: CDR1 LGHDT and CDR2 YNNKEL (reference sequence).